This T cell receptor beta chain stems from a study of early T cells in non-severe SARS-CoV-2 infection. Study-level information: Alpha and beta chains were unpaired, from unsorted whole-blood bulk RNA.

This CDR3 has 18 amino acids. V lost 2 bases to trimming and J lost 2 bases; unmatched junction nucleotides: 12. From germline, CDR1 is MGHRA and CDR2 YSYEKL. Whole-study findings and limits: Database matching using VDJdb favored anti-spike CD8 responses, with private and CD4 specificities left missing.

Unique molecular identifiers (one per individual cDNA molecule) were attached. MiXCR, applied by TCRdb to the 5' RACE reads, yields one record per CDR3 protein. The table includes around 44,000 distinct CDR3 sequences, around 10% detected once. As for this clonotype: Its antigen is not known.

Sequencing was done on a sample of whole blood. This clonotype was obtained from an adult who was a healthcare worker with PCR-confirmed SARS-CoV-2 infection or an uninfected control (not recorded which). The chain is built from TRBV4-1 and TRBJ2-7, with TRBD1 matching over 10 bases. CDR3 nucleotide sequence: TGCGCCAGCAGCCAACGGGACAGGGGTCGAGAGACCCCCTACGAGCAGTACTTC. Its protein is CASSQRDRGRETPYEQYF.